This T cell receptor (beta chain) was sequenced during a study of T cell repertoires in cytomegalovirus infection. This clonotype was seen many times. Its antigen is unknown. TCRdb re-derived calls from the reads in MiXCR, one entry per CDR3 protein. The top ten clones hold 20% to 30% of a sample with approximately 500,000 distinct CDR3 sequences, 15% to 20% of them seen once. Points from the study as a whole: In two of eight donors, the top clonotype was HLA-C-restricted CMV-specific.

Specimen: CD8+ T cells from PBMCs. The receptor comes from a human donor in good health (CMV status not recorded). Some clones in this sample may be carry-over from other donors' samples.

CDR3 region: CASSAVAGGQETQYF. The CDR3 nucleotides read TGTGCCAGCAGTGCCGTCGCAGGGGGCCAAGAGACCCAGTACTTC. The chain is built from TRBV6-1 and TRBJ2-5; 7 bases agree with TRBD1. There are 15 residues in the CDR3. Germline V CDR1 and CDR2: MNHNS, SASEGT. V lost 4 bases to trimming and J lost 1 base; unmatched junction nucleotides: 6.